The 30 T cell receptor beta chains below were found in one sample sequenced in a study of T cells in Graves' hyperthyroidism and ophthalmopathy. TCR beta CDR3 regions were amplified from RNA. TCR CDR3 regions were first amplified by RT-PCR with HTBI primers. TCRdb used MiXCR to reprocess the multiplex PCR reads, holding one entry per CDR3 protein. The table lists fewer than 650,000 distinct CDR3 sequences, roughly 14% of them singletons. Sequenced: blood. The source is a middle-aged woman with Graves' ophthalmopathy.

This clonotype was seen many times. The J gene is TRBJ1-2, the V gene TRBV20-1; 8 bases line up with TRBD1. With 0 bases clipped from V and 8 bases from J, the junction kept 8 bases outside the gene matches. Germline values: CDR1 DFQATT, CDR2 SNEGSKA (reference sequence). The CDR3 length is 14 residues. As DNA, the CDR3 is TGCAGTGCTAGAGATATGACAGGGGTTGAGGGCTACACCTTC. Protein sequence: CSARDMTGVEGYTF.

This clonotype has at least ten counts. The chain combines TRBV29-1 with TRBJ2-7; TRBD2 matches 7 bases. The V and J ends lost 1 base and 2 bases, in that order; junction bases with no gene match: 5. Germline V gene sequence: CDR1 SQVTM, CDR2 ANQGSEA. The CDR3 is 14 residues long. In nucleotides, the CDR3 is TGCAGCGTTGAAGGGACGGGAGGCCCCTACGAGCAGTACTTC. Amino acid sequence: CSVEGTGGPYEQYF.

This clonotype has ten or more counts. V gene TRBV6-2 or TRBV6-3 combines with J gene TRBJ2-5; unclear D gene. The CDR3 extends over 15 amino acids. V was shortened by 5 bases and J by 5 bases, with 18 bases between the two germline ends. Germline assignment: CDR1 MNHEY and CDR2 SVGEGT. The CDR3 bases are TGTGCCAGCAGTACCTTCCAGTCGGCCGGGGAGACCCAGTACTTC. Translation gives CASSTFQSAGETQYF.

This clonotype was observed a handful of times. This rearrangement joins TRBV28 to TRBJ1-1; D uncertain. This CDR3 is built from 12 residues. In germline, CDR1 is MDHEN, CDR2 SYDVKM. Trimming took 8 bases from V and 1 from J, leaving 8 bases between them. As DNA, the CDR3 is TGTGCCAGCGGCAGTGCGAACACTGAAGCTTTCTTT. Protein product: CASGSANTEAFF.

The sample holds many counts of this clonotype. The chain has TRBV6-5 and TRBJ1-2; unclear D gene. Germline values: CDR1 MNHEY, CDR2 SVGAGI. Trimming pared 0 bases from V and 8 bases from J, leaving 13 bases between. CDR3 size: 14 residues. CDR3 bases: TGTGCCAGCAGTTACTCCGAGGGTGGGTACGGCTACACCTTC. This translates into CASSYSEGGYGYTF.

This clonotype was recorded at least ten times. The chain uses TRBV6-5 and TRBJ1-1; no firm D call. Trimming cost V 6 bases and J 2 bases, with 16 bases left between them. CDR3 length equals 15 residues. In germline, CDR1 is MNHEY, CDR2 SVGAGI. The chain's CDR3 is CASRAVITANTEAFF. CDR3 sequence (DNA): TGTGCCAGCAGAGCTGTTATAACAGCTAACACTGAAGCTTTCTTT.

This clonotype appeared many times. The chain uses TRBV2 and TRBJ1-2; TRBD1 agrees at 8 bases. Germline loops: CDR1 SNHLY, CDR2 FYNNEI. The CDR3 loop spans 14 amino acids. Trimming cost V 3 bases and J 6 bases; bases outside gene matches: 6. The CDR3 region is CASSDQGARDGYTF. CDR3 bases: TGTGCCAGCAGTGATCAGGGGGCAAGGGATGGCTACACCTTC.

The table lists this clonotype with many counts. This sequence joins TRBV10-3 and TRBJ2-7, with 8 bases matching TRBD2. The CDR3 totals 15 residues. Per germline, CDR1 ENHRY and CDR2 SYGVKD. Germline trimming cut 3 bases from V and 5 bases from J; bases unmatched to any gene: 9. The CDR3 sequence: CAISDRASGLDEQYF. DNA of the CDR3: TGTGCCATCAGTGACCGGGCTAGCGGGCTCGACGAGCAGTACTTC.

This clonotype appeared a few times. The rearrangement uses TRBV4-2 and TRBJ1-5; TRBD1 might be the D (5 bases). The V end lost 3 bases, the J end lost 3 bases, and 18 bases lay between the germline ends. Germline V CDR1 and CDR2: LGHNA, YNFKEQ. The CDR3 loop spans 17 amino acids. CDR3 sequence reads: CASSQGEGRIHNQPQHF. The CDR3 DNA follows: TGTGCCAGCAGCCAGGGGGAAGGCAGAATCCACAATCAGCCCCAGCATTTT.

This clonotype has just a few counts. V usage is TRBV5-1 and J usage is TRBJ1-2; possibly TRBD1 for D (5 bases). Germline CDR1 reads SGHRS; CDR2 reads YFSETQ. The CDR3 consists of 15 residues. V was clipped by 1 base and J by 8 bases, with 18 bases between them. In DNA form, the CDR3 reads TGCGCCAGCAGCTTGATCCCCACAGGAACGAGCGGCTACACCTTC. Translated: CASSLIPTGTSGYTF.

The chain uses TRBV18 and TRBJ2-5; TRBD1 agrees at 8 bases. The CDR3 has 15 amino acids. Germline lookup yields CDR1 KGHSH and CDR2 LQKENI. V lost 3 bases and J lost 2; bases outside the gene matches: 5. The CDR3 region is CASSPQQGGQETQYF. The CDR3 DNA is TGTGCCAGCTCACCCCAACAGGGGGGACAAGAGACCCAGTACTTC.

This clonotype is a singleton in its sample. The V gene is TRBV11-1, the J gene TRBJ2-5, with 8 bases fitting TRBD2. In germline, CDR1 is SGHAT, CDR2 FQDESV (reference sequence). CDR3 length: 18 amino acids. V lost 0 bases, J lost 2 bases, and 11 bases stayed unmatched. CDR3 amino acids: CASSLAAGATVGQETQYF. The CDR3 DNA sequence: TGTGCCAGCAGCTTAGCAGCGGGAGCCACGGTGGGGCAAGAGACCCAGTACTTC.

Ten or more counts support this clonotype. A much larger clone lies one base from this, so it may be a read error. This chain joins TRBV12-3 or TRBV12-4 and TRBJ2-7; TRBD1 aligns across 8 bases. The CDR3 runs to 12 residues. The J segment lost 6 bases and the V segment lost 4 bases, leaving 2 bases of the junction unmatched. CDR3 protein: CASSSDRGEQYF. The CDR3 DNA reads TGTGCCAGCAGTTCCGACAGGGGCGAGCAGTACTTC.

This clonotype came up many times. This rearrangement joins TRBV20-1 to TRBJ2-7; 7 bases line up with TRBD2. V was clipped by 6 bases and J by 3 bases; unmatched bases: 11. CDR3 size: 14 residues. CDR1 is DFQATT and CDR2 is SNEGSKA in the germline V gene (reference sequence). The CDR3 reads CSARRLALVYEQYF. The CDR3 bases are TGCAGTGCCCGTAGACTAGCACTTGTCTACGAGCAGTACTTC.

This clonotype came up a few times. CDR3 residues: CSARGTGAGYEQYF. The CDR3, as DNA: TGCAGTGCTAGGGGGACAGGGGCCGGCTACGAGCAGTACTTC. The chain employs TRBV20-1 and TRBJ2-7, with 10 nucleotides matching TRBD1. Germline V gene sequence: CDR1 DFQATT, CDR2 SNEGSKA (reference sequence). The CDR3 loop spans 14 amino acids. With 3 bases clipped from V and 3 bases from J, the junction kept 5 bases outside the gene matches.

This clonotype was seen a few times. V and J are TRBV7-2 and TRBJ2-7; tentatively, D is TRBD1 or TRBD2 (6 bases each). The CDR3 length is 15 residues. V shed 8 bases and J shed 5 bases, with 22 bases lying between them. From germline, CDR1 is SGHTA and CDR2 FQGNSA. CDR3 DNA: TGTGCCAGCGTTGGGGGGCGGGCGTCGGTCCACGAGCAGTACTTC. It encodes CASVGGRASVHEQYF.

This clonotype has a count of ten or more. The chain couples TRBV14 to TRBJ2-5; D gene ambiguous. The ends were cut back, 2 bases at V and 4 bases at J, with 8 bases in the middle. This CDR3 is built from 13 residues. CDR1 and CDR2 from the germline V gene are SGHDN and FVKESK. The CDR3 sequence: CASSQLLAETQYF. The CDR3 DNA follows: TGTGCCAGCAGCCAATTATTAGCAGAGACCCAGTACTTC.

The V call is TRBV6-1, the J call TRBJ2-7; 7 bases map to TRBD1. The CDR3 length is 15 residues. Germline V gene data show CDR1 as MNHNS and CDR2 as SASEGT. The V segment lost 6 bases and the J segment 3 bases; nucleotides outside the gene matches: 11. Here the CDR3 reads CASRRNRDSNYEQYF. The CDR3 DNA reads TGTGCCAGCAGAAGAAACCGGGACAGCAACTACGAGCAGTACTTC.

This clonotype showed up just once. The chain carries TRBV11-3 and TRBJ1-1; 8 bases fit TRBD1. This CDR3 region has 14 residues. Germline CDR1 and CDR2: SGHNT and YENEEA. The junction had 4 bases not matched to a gene; V was cut back by 5 bases and J by 2 bases. The CDR3: CASSHQGANTEAFF. CDR3 DNA sequence: TGTGCCAGCAGCCACCAGGGGGCAAACACTGAAGCTTTCTTT.

This clonotype was observed many times. The chain couples TRBV7-2 to TRBJ2-7; D uncertain. The CDR3 is 13 residues long. The germline V and J ends were trimmed by 2 bases and 5 bases, with 10 bases remaining between them. Germline loops: CDR1 SGHTA, CDR2 FQGNSA. CDR3 DNA: TGTGCCAGCAGCTTAAGAGGCAGTAACGAGCAGTACTTC. As protein: CASSLRGSNEQYF.

This chain connects TRBV7-2 to TRBJ1-3, with 11 bases matching TRBD1. The trim removed 5 bases at V and 9 bases at J, leaving 3 bases unmatched. Germline lookup yields CDR1 SGHTA and CDR2 FQGNSA. The CDR3 has 13 amino acids. CDR3 protein: CASSRTGGSTIYF. DNA of the CDR3: TGTGCCAGCAGCCGGACAGGGGGCAGCACCATATATTTT. Looking up the rest from reference TRBV7-2 and TRBJ1-3 gives the full variable domain: GAGVSQSPSNKVTEKGKDVELRCDPISGHTALYWYRQSLGQGLEFLIYFQGNSAPDKSGLPSDRFSAERTGGSVSTLTIQRTQQEDSAVYLCASSRTGGSTIYFGEGSWLTVV.

This clonotype was picked up many times. V is TRBV6-1 and J is TRBJ1-1; TRBD1 might be the D (6 bases). This CDR3 contains 13 residues. Germline V gene sequence: CDR1 MNHNS, CDR2 SASEGT. Trimming shortened V by 6 bases and J by 5 bases, and 13 bases separated the two germline ends. CDR3 nucleotides: TGTGCCAGCAGGCAGGGGATTGATACTGAAGCTTTCTTT. Translated: CASRQGIDTEAFF.

This clonotype was picked up many times. The chain is built from TRBV28 and TRBJ2-7; D possibly corresponds to TRBD2 (6 bases). Trimming pared 4 bases from V and 3 bases from J, leaving 13 bases between. This CDR3 has 14 amino acids. From germline, CDR1 is MDHEN and CDR2 SYDVKM. CDR3 in amino acids: CASSSAGPFYEQYF. As DNA, the CDR3 is TGTGCCAGCAGTTCGGCGGGACCGTTCTACGAGCAGTACTTC.

In this sample, this clonotype turned up many times. J is TRBJ1-5 and V is TRBV11-3; TRBD1 is a possible D gene (5 bases). The CDR3 is 16 amino acids. Germline CDR1 is SGHNT and CDR2 is YENEEA. Trimming shortened V by 0 bases and J by 7 bases, and 16 bases separated the two germline ends. CDR3 sequence: CASSLDKRGRLQPQHF. The CDR3 coding sequence is TGTGCCAGCAGCTTAGATAAAAGGGGACGTCTACAGCCCCAGCATTTT. The variable domain in full, with the rest retrieved from reference TRBV11-3 and TRBJ1-5, is EAGVVQSPRYKIIEKKQPVAFWCNPISGHNTLYWYLQNLGQGPELLIRYENEEAVDDSQLPKDRFSAERLKGVDSTLKIQPAELGDSAVYLCASSLDKRGRLQPQHFGDGTRLSIL.

This clonotype was recorded many times. J is TRBJ1-5 and V is TRBV20-1, with D possibly matching TRBD1 (5 bases). Trimming shortened V by 6 bases and J by 4 bases, and 16 bases separated the two germline ends. Germline V CDR1 and CDR2: DFQATT, SNEGSKA (reference sequence). The CDR3 runs 14 residues. Here the CDR3 DNA reads TGCAGTGCGATCCGGGACTCCCCTAATCAGCCCCAGCATTTT. Protein product: CSAIRDSPNQPQHF.

To note about this clonotype: Possible read error: a much larger clone is one base away. The chain combines TRBV7-2 with TRBJ1-5, with 8 positions matching TRBD1. V gave up 6 bases and J gave up 6 bases; unmatched junction bases: 10. The CDR3 has 15 amino acids. In germline, CDR1 is SGHTA, CDR2 FQGNSA. The CDR3 DNA is TGTGCCAGCAGATTACGACAGGGGATGGGTCAGCCCCAGCATTTT. Amino acids: CASRLRQGMGQPQHF.

The sample holds many counts of this clonotype. The chain carries TRBV7-2 and TRBJ2-5; D gene uncertain. This CDR3 contains 13 residues. Trimming removed 4 bases from V and 4 bases from J, with 10 bases in between. From germline, CDR1 is SGHTA and CDR2 FQGNSA. The CDR3 DNA reads TGTGCCAGCAGCTCCCCGGTGCGAGAGACCCAGTACTTC. Its protein is CASSSPVRETQYF.

There are many counts of this clonotype. The rearrangement joins TRBV12-3 or TRBV12-4 to TRBJ2-5, with D perhaps matching TRBD2 (6 bases). V was trimmed by 6 bases and J by 4 bases, leaving 12 bases between them. The CDR3 spans 13 residues. The DNA for the CDR3 is TGTGCCAGCAGAGATCTAGCGATAGAGACCCAGTACTTC. This translates into CASRDLAIETQYF.

This clonotype has ten or more counts. V is TRBV29-1 and J is TRBJ2-7, with D unclear. Trimming cost V 0 bases and J 3 bases, with 6 bases left between them. The CDR3 is 12 residues long. Germline CDR1 reads SQVTM; CDR2 reads ANQGSEA. Here the CDR3 DNA reads TGCAGCGTTGAAGATTCCGGCTACGAGCAGTACTTC. Amino acid sequence: CSVEDSGYEQYF.

The table lists this clonotype with a count of one. The V call is TRBV6-1, the J call TRBJ1-1; D uncertain. The germline CDR1 and CDR2 sequences are MNHNS and SASEGT. Trimming shortened V by 6 bases and J by 6 bases, and 11 bases separated the two germline ends. The CDR3 contains 12 residues. The CDR3 sequence: CASRVRDSEAFF. As DNA, the CDR3 is TGTGCCAGCAGGGTACGGGATTCTGAAGCTTTCTTT.